This note documents a single T cell receptor (beta chain) sequence. Its specificity is unknown. The PCR was carried out with 60 Vbeta primers and 13 Jbeta primers. TCRdb's copy holds only in-frame clones and misses some; the assay was immunoSEQ multiplex PCR. The sample has more than 150,000 clones, approximately 81% seen once. This sample was included in a study of cytomegalovirus exposure and HLA in healthy donors. Study-wide background: An early release of data contained about 85 million unique TCRs, which came from HLA-typed donors. Study-level results: Sequencing likely produced, as an artifact, a cluster of highly shared sequence variants. According to an earlier analysis, most TCR beta V segments yielded productive rearrangements about 90% or about 30% of the time.

Germline CDR1 and CDR2: MDHEN and SYDVKM. The CDR3 sequence is 14 residues long. V was trimmed by 6 bases and J by 4 bases, leaving 15 bases between them. The sample was PBMCs. The rearrangement joins TRBV28 to TRBJ1-1; weak D call: TRBD1 (6 bases). The clonotype comes from a middle-aged man in good health and CMV-seropositive. CDR3 DNA: TGTGCCAGCAGGAACAGGGTGGCGAGCACTGAAGCTTTCTTT. It encodes CASRNRVASTEAFF.